A selection of T cell receptor beta chains follows, all from one sample in a study of T-cell reconstitution after alpha-beta-depleted transplantation in children. TCRdb re-analysed the PCR reads in MiXCR, keeping a single row per CDR3 protein. The sample consists of about 610,000 distinct CDR3 sequences, about 10% of them appearing once. The specimen comprised PBMCs from the stem cell graft donor, sampled from the stem cell graft. The source of these receptors is a human donor who donated a stem cell graft to a child with acute myeloid leukemia. The CDR3 runs from the conserved cysteine through the conserved F or W. The D gene is left open where the match is weak. For some rows the clone size is stated as once, few or many, or as a class when expanded; others skip it.

J	size	D	length	V	DNA	CDR3
TRBJ1-1	few	.	11	TRBV29-1	TGCAGCGTTGAAGAGAAGGGGGGAGCTTTCTTT	CSVEEKGGAFF
TRBJ2-7	.	TRBD2	16	TRBV12-3/TRBV12-4	TGTGCCAGCAGTTTCGATCTGAGCGGGGGTTCCTACGAGCAGTACTTC	CASSFDLSGGSYEQYF
TRBJ1-1	.	TRBD1	10	TRBV30	TGTGCCTTTGACAGGGGTCGGGCTTTCTTT	CAFDRGRAFF
TRBJ2-3	.	.	13	TRBV12-3/TRBV12-4	TGTGCCAGCACTCCTGATACCACAGATACGCAGTATTTT	CASTPDTTDTQYF
TRBJ1-2	many	TRBD1	16	TRBV7-9	TGTGCCAGCAGCTTACCACTACGGGACAGTCCTTATGGCTACACCTTC	CASSLPLRDSPYGYTF
TRBJ1-1	few	.	12	TRBV7-8	TGTGCCAGCAACGTACAGAACACTGAAGCTTTCTTT	CASNVQNTEAFF
TRBJ2-1	.	TRBD2	14	TRBV10-3	TGTGCCACCGCCGGGACTAGCGGCTACAATGTGCAGTTCTTC	CATAGTSGYNVQFF
TRBJ2-1	.	.	21	TRBV7-3	TGTGCCAGCAGCTTAAGGGGTGGCGCGTGGGGGCTAGCGGAGACAGATGGGGAGCAGTTCTTC	CASSLRGGAWGLAETDGEQFF
TRBJ1-1	.	TRBD1	12	TRBV20-1	TGCAGTGCCCCACGATCGGGGACAGGGGCTTTCTTT	CSAPRSGTGAFF
TRBJ2-2	few	TRBD2	17	TRBV20-1	TGCAGTGCTAGAGGGGGTCTAGCGGGGACTAACACCGGGGAGCTGTTTTTT	CSARGGLAGTNTGELFF
TRBJ2-3	many	.	13	TRBV6-4	TGTGCCAGCAGTGACTCGCGAGGGAATACGCAGTATTTT	CASSDSRGNTQYF
TRBJ2-3	.	TRBD2	16	TRBV7-8	TGTGCCAGCAGCATGGGGGGTAGCGGGAAGGCAGATACGCAGTATTTT	CASSMGGSGKADTQYF
TRBJ2-1	few	.	13	TRBV5-6	TGTGCCAGCAGCTTGGGCCCAACTAATGAGCAGTTCTTC	CASSLGPTNEQFF
TRBJ2-1	.	.	14	TRBV11-2	TGTGCCAGCAGCTTCGGTGGGATCTACAATGAGCAGTTCTTC	CASSFGGIYNEQFF
TRBJ2-2	.	TRBD2	16	TRBV20-1	TGCAGTGCTTTTGATAGCGGGAAGGGCAACACCGGGGAGCTGTTTTTT	CSAFDSGKGNTGELFF
TRBJ2-4	.	TRBD2	19	TRBV15	TGTGCCACCAGCAGAGATGGTGGGGCGGGAGGGCCGGCCAAAAACATTCAGTACTTC	CATSRDGGAGGPAKNIQYF
TRBJ2-1	many	TRBD2	13	TRBV27	TGTGCCAGCAGTTCCGGGACTAGCAGTGAGCAGTTCTTC	CASSSGTSSEQFF
TRBJ2-2	few	.	17	TRBV4-3	TGCGCCAGCAGCCAAGTAGCTATGAGGGGGAACACCGGGGAGCTGTTTTTT	CASSQVAMRGNTGELFF
TRBJ1-5	many	.	13	TRBV20-1	TGCAGTGCTAGGGCAGGGAGCAATCAGCCCCAGCATTTT	CSARAGSNQPQHF
TRBJ2-7	few	TRBD1	15	TRBV9	TGTGCCAGCAGCTCAGGACAGGGGGGGGGCTACGAGCAGTACTTC	CASSSGQGGGYEQYF
TRBJ2-5	few	.	14	TRBV9	TGTGCCAGCAGCGTAGTGGGGGGAGGAGAGACCCAGTACTTC	CASSVVGGGETQYF
TRBJ2-3	.	TRBD1	14	TRBV11-3	TGTGCCAGCAGCAGGGGGCAGAAATCAGATACGCAGTATTTT	CASSRGQKSDTQYF
TRBJ1-1	few	TRBD1	15	TRBV12-3/TRBV12-4	TGTGCCAGCAGCCCCCCCGGACAGGGGAGGACTGAAGCTTTCTTT	CASSPPGQGRTEAFF
TRBJ2-7	.	TRBD1	14	TRBV30	TGTGCCTGGTGCCCCGGGACAGGGATCTACGAGCAGTACTTC	CAWCPGTGIYEQYF
TRBJ2-1	few	TRBD2	15	TRBV12-3/TRBV12-4	TGTGCCAGCAGTTTAGGGCTAGCGGGCCTGGGCGAGCAGTTCTTC	CASSLGLAGLGEQFF
TRBJ1-1	many	.	15	TRBV7-3	TGTGCCAGCAGCTTATTGAACGGATTGAACACTGAAGCTTTCTTT	CASSLLNGLNTEAFF
TRBJ1-5	few	.	15	TRBV9	TGTGCCAGCAGCGTAGGTCCTGCGAAGGATCAGCCCCAGCATTTT	CASSVGPAKDQPQHF
TRBJ2-1	few	.	15	TRBV18	TGTGCCAGCTCACCACTTTCCCAAGCCTACAATGAGCAGTTCTTC	CASSPLSQAYNEQFF
TRBJ2-3	.	TRBD2	13	TRBV3-1	TGTGCCAGCAGCCAATTAGCGGGGAATACGCAGTATTTT	CASSQLAGNTQYF
TRBJ2-7	.	TRBD2	18	TRBV12-3/TRBV12-4	TGTGCCAGCAGCCCCAGGACTAGCGGTCTTCACCCGTACCACGAGCAGTACTTC	CASSPRTSGLHPYHEQYF
TRBJ2-7	.	TRBD2	17	TRBV20-1	TGCAGTGCTAGCTGGGCTAGCGGGAGGCCGAGCTCCTACGAGCAGTACTTC	CSASWASGRPSSYEQYF
TRBJ1-6	many	.	16	TRBV12-3/TRBV12-4	TGTGCCAGCAGTTTAGCGCAGAGCTCCTATAATTCACCCCTCCACTTT	CASSLAQSSYNSPLHF
TRBJ2-1	.	.	15	TRBV5-1	TGCGCCAGCAGCGTGGGCCAGACCACCATCCATGAGCAGTTCTTC	CASSVGQTTIHEQFF
TRBJ2-6	many	.	15	TRBV7-3	TGTGCCAGCAGCCAACAGGGCTCTGGGGCCAACGTCCTGACTTTC	CASSQQGSGANVLTF
TRBJ2-2	few	TRBD2	17	TRBV7-2	TGTGCCAGCAGCCCCCCCGGGACTAGTAAGAGCACCGGGGAGCTGTTTTTT	CASSPPGTSKSTGELFF
TRBJ2-1	few	TRBD2	14	TRBV29-1	TGCAGCGTTCCGACTAGCGGGGGAAGGAGTGAGCAGTTCTTC	CSVPTSGGRSEQFF
TRBJ2-3	few	TRBD2	17	TRBV7-8	TGTGCCAGCAGGGCCAGCGGGAGGCACACTAGCACAGATACGCAGTATTTT	CASRASGRHTSTDTQYF
TRBJ1-3	many	.	15	TRBV3-1	TGTGCCAGCAGCCAAGGTCGGACTGCTGGAAACACCATATATTTT	CASSQGRTAGNTIYF
TRBJ2-4	.	TRBD2	17	TRBV20-1	TGCAGTGCTAGAGAGGTGGCTAGCGGGAGACAGCGGAACATTCAGTACTTC	CSAREVASGRQRNIQYF
TRBJ1-6	many	TRBD1	15	TRBV20-1	TGCAGTGCTAGAAAGGGACAGGGGGTGGTTTCACCCCTCCACTTT	CSARKGQGVVSPLHF
TRBJ2-2	many	.	13	TRBV7-2	TGTGCCAGCAGCCTTAGCGGTGGCGGGGAGCTGTTTTTT	CASSLSGGGELFF
TRBJ2-3	many	TRBD2	14	TRBV7-6	TGTGCCAGCACAGCGGGATGGGGCACAGATACGCAGTATTTT	CASTAGWGTDTQYF
TRBJ1-6	few	.	14	TRBV4-1	TGCGCCAGCAGCCAAGACGGTTGGGATTCACCCCTCCACTTT	CASSQDGWDSPLHF
TRBJ1-1	.	.	13	TRBV28	TGTGCCAGCAGTTGGGCTGGGAACACTGAAGCTTTCTTT	CASSWAGNTEAFF
TRBJ2-2	few	.	14	TRBV20-1	TGCAGTGCCCCAGGGGGGCTTCACACCGGGGAGCTGTTTTTT	CSAPGGLHTGELFF